A selection of T cell receptor beta chains follows, all from one sample in a study of blood T cell repertoires in COVID-19. Clones were read by immunoSEQ multiplex PCR, and TCRdb kept only the in-frame ones, dropping some. The repertoire holds 350,000 to 400,000 clones, roughly 90% seen once, with about 0.78% in the top ten. Material: PBMCs or T cells enriched from blood (not recorded which). The receptors stem from a woman in her thirties or forties who had been exposed to COVID-19. Each CDR3 is given with its conserved first and last residue. Fields, in order: clone size, J gene, V gene, D gene, CDR3 protein, CDR3 DNA. The D gene is left open where the match is weak. Clone size is not always given. Where it is, it says once, few, many or a class for expanded clones.

NA,TRBJ2-1,TRBV5-1,TRBD2,CASSVSTSGANEQFF,TGCGCCAGCAGCGTCTCGACTAGCGGGGCGAATGAGCAGTTCTTC
NA,TRBJ2-5,TRBV29-1,NA,CSVERETQYF,TGCAGCGTTGAACGGGAGACCCAGTACTTC
once,TRBJ2-5,TRBV5-6,NA,CASSGEDRLDETQYF,TGTGCCAGCAGCGGGGAGGACAGGCTGGACGAGACCCAGTACTTC
NA,TRBJ1-2,TRBV5-1,TRBD1,CASSLVGGANYGYTF,TGCGCCAGCAGCTTGGTAGGGGGCGCCAACTATGGCTACACCTTC
NA,TRBJ1-1,TRBV2,NA,CASSEFPVNTEAFF,TGTGCCAGCAGTGAATTCCCCGTTAACACTGAAGCTTTCTTT
NA,TRBJ1-1,TRBV2,NA,CASSSTGSTEAFF,TGTGCCAGCAGCTCTACAGGGTCCACTGAAGCTTTCTTT
NA,TRBJ1-5,TRBV18,NA,CASSPFGGVSNQPQHF,TGTGCCAGCTCACCATTCGGGGGGGTCAGCAATCAGCCCCAGCATTTT
few,TRBJ1-6,TRBV7-9,NA,CASRQVSDSPLHF,TGTGCCAGCCGACAGGTTTCGGATTCACCCCTCCACTTT
NA,TRBJ1-2,TRBV18,NA,CASSPQAGGDYGYTF,TGTGCCAGCTCACCACAGGCCGGAGGGGACTATGGCTACACCTTC
NA,TRBJ1-4,TRBV5-1,TRBD1,CASSQGQGNEKLFF,TGCGCCAGCAGCCAAGGACAGGGTAATGAAAAACTGTTTTTT
NA,TRBJ2-5,TRBV9,TRBD2,CASSPRGAGGQETQYF,TGTGCCAGCAGCCCCCGGGGAGCGGGGGGTCAAGAGACCCAGTACTTC
NA,TRBJ2-7,TRBV15,NA,CATSRQGRYEQYF,TGTGCCACCAGTAGGCAGGGGCGCTACGAGCAGTACTTC
few,TRBJ1-2,TRBV2,NA,CASSERRQGHTF,TGTGCCAGCAGTGAACGTCGGCAGGGGCACACCTTC
NA,TRBJ2-7,TRBV7-8,TRBD1,CASIRDRTTYEQYF,TGTGCCAGCATCCGGGACAGAACAACCTACGAGCAGTACTTC
NA,TRBJ1-1,TRBV19,NA,CASSKGQGWNTEAFF,TGTGCCAGTAGTAAAGGGCAGGGATGGAACACTGAAGCTTTCTTT
NA,TRBJ1-1,TRBV7-9,NA,CASSLAYQGNEAFF,TGTGCCAGCAGCTTAGCCTACCAGGGAAATGAAGCTTTCTTT
NA,TRBJ2-1,TRBV2,NA,CATTFDRSYNEQFF,TGTGCCACCACTTTTGACAGGTCCTACAATGAGCAGTTCTTC
NA,TRBJ1-1,TRBV29-1,NA,CSVQAGTRSAEAFF,TGCAGCGTCCAAGCGGGGACAAGAAGCGCTGAAGCTTTCTTT
NA,TRBJ1-1,TRBV30,NA,CAWTPDTNTEAFF,TGTGCCTGGACCCCGGACACGAACACTGAAGCTTTCTTT
NA,TRBJ2-5,TRBV3-1/TRBV3-2,TRBD2,CASSHDGWRGAGDRQETQYF,TGTGCCAGCAGCCATGATGGTTGGCGGGGGGCGGGGGACCGCCAAGAGACCCAGTACTTC
NA,TRBJ2-5,TRBV18,NA,CASSTSQGAGETQYF,TGTGCCAGCTCAACCAGCCAGGGCGCCGGAGAGACCCAGTACTTC
NA,TRBJ1-1,TRBV19,TRBD1,CASRPFLRQGGTEAFF,TGTGCCAGTAGACCCTTTTTGAGGCAGGGGGGCACTGAAGCTTTCTTT
NA,TRBJ2-1,TRBV4-3,TRBD2,CASSRGLAGDNEQFF,TGCGCCAGCAGCCGGGGACTAGCGGGAGACAATGAGCAGTTCTTC
once,TRBJ2-1,TRBV7-9,NA,CASSLVSNEQFF,TGTGCCAGCAGCTTAGTGAGCAATGAGCAGTTCTTC
NA,TRBJ1-2,TRBV5-4,TRBD1,CASSFPGTGNYGYTF,TGTGCCAGCAGCTTCCCCGGGACAGGGAACTATGGCTACACCTTC
NA,TRBJ2-3,TRBV5-1,TRBD2,CASLRFPTSGGGPRTDTQYF,TGCGCCAGCCTACGGTTCCCGACTAGCGGGGGGGGGCCCCGCACAGATACGCAGTATTTT
once,TRBJ1-1,TRBV29-1,TRBD1,CSVERPDRRGTEAFF,TGCAGCGTTGAAAGACCGGACAGGCGGGGAACTGAAGCTTTCTTT
NA,TRBJ1-5,TRBV19,NA,CASSILGQGMMSNQPQHF,TGTGCCAGTAGTATACTAGGGCAGGGGATGATGAGCAATCAGCCCCAGCATTTT
NA,TRBJ2-3,TRBV6-5,TRBD2,CASSYRGGPGTDTQYF,TGTGCCAGCAGTTACCGGGGGGGCCCCGGCACAGATACGCAGTATTTT
NA,TRBJ2-1,TRBV3-1/TRBV3-2,NA,CASSQEAAQFF,TGTGCCAGCAGCCAAGAAGCCGCACAGTTCTTC
NA,TRBJ2-5,TRBV14,TRBD2,CASSHLRTSGETQYF,TGTGCCAGCAGCCACCTCCGGACTAGCGGGGAGACCCAGTACTTC
NA,TRBJ1-1,TRBV7-8,NA,CASSPRAGNTEAFF,TGTGCCAGCAGCCCGAGGGCTGGGAACACTGAAGCTTTCTTT
NA,TRBJ2-1,TRBV29-1,NA,CSVEDALGPTYNEQFF,TGCAGCGTTGAAGACGCCCTGGGGCCCACCTACAATGAGCAGTTCTTC
NA,TRBJ1-6,TRBV7-2,TRBD1,CASSLETGNSPLHF,TGTGCCAGCAGCTTAGAGACAGGGAATTCACCCCTCCACTTT
NA,TRBJ1-2,TRBV20-1,TRBD1,CSGSDRDNYGYTF,TGCAGTGGTAGTGACAGGGATAACTATGGCTACACCTTC
NA,TRBJ2-1,TRBV24-1,TRBD2,CATSEPTSGSVNEQFF,TGTGCCACCAGTGAGCCTACTAGCGGGAGTGTGAATGAGCAGTTCTTC
NA,TRBJ1-1,TRBV6-5,NA,CASNSYFGGGTEAFF,TGTGCCAGCAATTCCTACTTCGGGGGAGGCACTGAAGCTTTCTTT
NA,TRBJ1-5,TRBV5-4,NA,CASSLELNQPQHF,TGTGCCAGCAGCTTGGAACTGAATCAGCCCCAGCATTTT
once,TRBJ2-1,TRBV5-6,TRBD2,CASSSTSGGLSSYNEQFF,TGTGCCAGCAGCTCGACTAGCGGGGGCCTTAGCTCCTACAATGAGCAGTTCTTC
NA,TRBJ1-3,TRBV30,TRBD1,CAWGPGGSGTIYF,TGTGCCTGGGGGCCAGGGGGCTCTGGCACCATATATTTT
NA,TRBJ2-2,TRBV9,TRBD2,CASSVRTSGTGELFF,TGTGCCAGCAGCGTAAGGACTAGTGGCACCGGGGAGCTGTTTTTT